This T cell receptor (beta chain) was retrieved from a study of shared clonotypes between healthy human individuals (dated by TCRdb to 2020 to 2021). Regarding the complete study: Two women and a few men aged 18 to 49 years were included in the cohort. For each donor, three plates each were used for CD4 naive and CD4 memory, two plates were used for CD8 naive, and one plate was used for CD8 memory. To estimate repertoire size and how much clonotypes are shared between individuals, the study performed deep sequencing of blood TCR repertoires from a few healthy adults. To increase sequencing depth and limit assay-specific biases, different laboratories used diverse techniques to prepare libraries and sequence TCR repertoires. Each donor's leukapheresis produced roughly between roughly 0.94 and 9.5 billion PBMCs.

CD8 naive samples consisted of CD45RO-negative cells that were positively selected for CCR7, yielding a CD45RA+CCR7+ population without TemRA cells. Donors were healthy HIV-negative adults with no recently reported acute infections or vaccinations. Only Caucasian adults living in Nashville, Tennessee, USA were represented among the donors. After blood collection by leukapheresis, PBMCs were isolated using Ficoll-Histopaque density gradient centrifugation and then cryopreserved in the vapor phase of liquid nitrogen. Analytical flow cytometry was used to check the purity and quantity of each magnetically sorted T cell population. Genomic DNA was isolated from every sorted fraction and measured by UV absorbance on a Nanodrop 2000c. Using the deep immunoSEQ assay, TCR CDR3 regions were amplified from genomic DNA by multiplex PCR. Genomic DNA extracted from each cell subset was distributed evenly over all wells of several immunoSEQ 96-well plates, and each plate served as one replicate. For sorted subsets, 200 to 250 ng of genomic DNA, equivalent to some 30,000 T cell genomes, went into each replicate PCR. The purified libraries were quantified using a Qubit 3.0 fluorometer, sized with a Bioanalyzer 2100, and then quantified again using the KAPA Library Quantification kit. A separate single-read 150-cycle Illumina NextSeq 550 flow cell was used to sequence each immunoSEQ 96-well plate. Under the source paper's analysis protocol: Because only junctional sequences without quality scores were contained in the immunoSEQ output, filtering matching that applied to full-length reads could not be performed. To assign V/J genes and CDR3, sequences were annotated against IMGT germline references using PyIR, a Python wrapper for IgBLAST v1.9. Reads were removed for weak V/J assignments (E-value above 1e-6), missing CDR3, stop codons, out-of-frame junctions, or ambiguous translated residues. V3J clonotypes were defined by identical inferred V gene, J gene, and CDR3 amino acid sequence. To compute the percentage overlap between repertoires, the number of shared unique clonotypes was divided by the size of the smaller repertoire. Repertoire richness was assessed with RTK rarefaction, the Chao1 estimator, and Recon v2.1 estimates of unobserved clonotypes. For all TCRbeta clonotypes obtained by the gDNA method from a handful of donors, generation probabilities were computed with OLGA. Here the immuneACCESS table is served through TCRdb, limited to in-frame sequences with V and J called. Missing clones are a known gap in these copies; in checked studies unresolved V genes cover under half, and the rest lacks a known reason. V and J calls and clone size follow that table, whereas D and trimming were derived from the DNA. Recorded for this sample are around 2.1 million clones; about 93% of them occurred a single time. Together, the top ten hold over 1.5% of the sample.

For this clone: Its recognized antigen is unknown. Base qualities were left out, and no much larger clone turns up one base away.

The paper as a whole reports these results and caveats: Because the study included only a small number of donors, the genetic and exposure-history diversity represented was limited. Higher generation probabilities were observed for clonotypes shared by all four sorted-subset donors than for non-shared clonotypes. Pairwise subsampling indicated that sequencing depth was expected to affect the degree of clonotype sharing among donors. Estimated clonotype richness was generally larger for naive than for memory subsets. Incomplete sequencing was indicated by rarefaction of sorted-subset datasets, despite the large sequencing depth. Sampling was restricted to blood, and TCR repertoires in tissue are likely to differ from TCR repertoires in blood. Sharing across several donors was observed for 5% to 6.5% of naive CD4, about 4% of naive CD8, 2% to 2.5% of memory CD4, and less than 0.45% of memory CD8 clonotypes.

The sequenced material came from naive CD8+ T cells from PBMCs. The sample's cell subset or site, from its label and the paper: CD45RA+CCR7+. The receptor was derived from a man aged 18 to 30 in good health. Some clones in this sample may be carry-over from other donors' samples.

This receptor carries the CDR3 CASSQDRLRGTYEQYF. The DNA is TGCGCCAGCAGCCAAGATCGCCTCCGAGGGACCTACGAGCAGTACTTC. The chain is assembled from TRBV4-1 and TRBJ2-7; TRBD2 is a weak D gene call, 5 bases matching. According to the germline V gene, CDR1 reads MGHRA and CDR2 reads YSYEKL. Measured from the cysteine to the phenylalanine, the CDR3 is 16 residues long. The only DNA kept is the CDR3, 48 bases in frame from the first base. V is reduced by 0 bases and J by 2 bases, leaving a spacing of 14 bases between them.